One T cell receptor beta chain is described in this entry. The antigen remains unidentified. The record originates from a study of cytomegalovirus exposure and HLA in healthy donors. The study's findings and limits: By HLA locus, TCR association rates varied in a later analysis, with DRB1 showing the most and HLA-C the fewest. A likely sequencing artifact accounted for one observed cluster of highly shared sequence variants.

CDR3 length: 14 residues. Germline V gene lookup returns CDR1 LNHDA and CDR2 SQIVND (reference sequence). V lost 5 bases and J 0 bases, leaving 10 bases between the germline ends. PCR used 60 Vbeta primers and 13 Jbeta primers. TCRdb's copy holds only in-frame clones and misses some; the assay was immunoSEQ multiplex PCR. The sample lists 150,000 to 200,000 clones; about four fifths were seen once. The clonotype comes from a woman in her thirties or forties in good health and CMV-seronegative. V and J are TRBV19 and TRBJ1-2; D gene ambiguous. The source material was PBMCs. The CDR3 is CASSSPRPNYGYTF. The CDR3 coding sequence is TGTGCCAGTAGTTCGCCGAGGCCTAACTATGGCTACACCTTC.